The present T cell receptor beta chain was sequenced within a study of cytomegalovirus exposure and HLA in healthy donors (TCRdb year 2017). Regarding the complete study: An earlier analysis of about 560 of the donors reported 250 to 300 Gb of sequence data and around 110 million unique TCR beta sequences obtained from approximately 180 million T cells. An early release covering around 630 HLA-typed donors comprised approximately 300 gigabases of sequencing data and approximately 80 million unique TCR sequences. A later analysis re-examined previously published TCR beta repertoires from more than 650 donors and added high-resolution HLA genotyping to investigate patterns of TCR occurrence. Alongside the repertoire data, information on donor age, sex, ethnicity and CMV serostatus was compiled. HLA typing included class I and class II loci at four-digit resolution. A later genetic analysis used genome-wide SNP genotypes for about three fifths of the 666 donors, treating that subset as a discovery cohort. Among 300 to 450 genotyped donors of the cohort, an average of approximately 240,000 unique TCR beta nucleotide sequences were sequenced per donor, around 18% of them non-productive. High-throughput TCR immunosequencing, statistical association of individual TCRs with disease status, and machine learning were combined to predict cytomegalovirus infection status. Besides the first cohort of hundreds of subjects, a separate validation cohort made up of over 100 different subjects was used. The aim of the study was to test whether cataloging public T cell receptors could identify signatures of past pathogen exposure. Of the 300 to 500 genotyped donors, 75% to 85% were placed in the genetic ancestry cluster associated with self-reported Caucasian donors. The study profiled the T cell repertoires of hundreds of subjects by immunosequencing and related them to cytomegalovirus serostatus. Several DR-DQ haplotypes were handled as single units for association and clustering because linkage in the cohort was strong. Typing coverage differed by locus: A, B, C, DRB1 and DQB1 were typed in roughly 629-630 donors, DQA1 in 500 to 550, DPA1 in 600 to 610, and DPB1 in 472. An earlier analysis of about 600 of the donors used high-throughput TCR beta sequencing to judge whether each TCR beta V gene segment behaved as functional or pseudogenic. In the later analysis, no new phenotypic data were used to find candidate immune exposures; instead, reliance was placed on TCR beta sequences and their occurrence across donors. All discovery cohort repertoires had been generated on a single sequencing platform.

The germline V gene provides CDR1 MGHDK and CDR2 SYGVNS. V has 2 bases trimmed and J has 3 bases trimmed; junction bases matching no gene number 6. There are 16 amino acids in the CDR3, from cysteine to phenylalanine inclusive. Of the read, only the CDR3 DNA is kept; its 48 bases are in frame from base 1. This clone came up once. No antigen is known for it. Base qualities are not recorded, but no much larger clone differs from it by a single base. Overall results and qualifications from the work: Linkage disequilibrium might explain the correlated functional status among segregating V segments, but an unknown experimental factor could not be excluded. A further reported finding was that TCR beta sequences accurately predicted the HLA-A and HLA-B alleles for most subjects in the first cohort. Because counts were too low, some 17 rarely observed V segments, including chromosome 9 orphons, were excluded from the earlier analysis of 587 of the donors. Broadly in line with IMGT annotations, most TCR beta V segments showed up in productive rearrangements about 87% or about 30% of the time in an earlier analysis of 587 of the donors. Compared with equally common non-associated chains, HLA-associated TCR beta chains in a later analysis were more clonally expanded and had lower generation probabilities. A total of 164 TCR beta chains were listed by the study as associated with cytomegalovirus. According to the authors, the approach could potentially be generalized to other disease states and immunological phenotypes. Sequencing depth was assumed to be roughly uniform across donors in the presence/absence analyses, though that assumption may not hold. A later genetic analysis associated a missense DCLRE1C variant with V-gene and J-gene trimming of TCR beta chains, and an independent cohort replicated the association. While some public TCRs were present in many individuals, most TCR sequences turned up only very rarely across donors. HLA typing was unavailable for some donors at each locus, so association tests used only the typed subset. A later genetic analysis reported fewer N-insertions in productive TCRs among donors in an Asian-associated ancestry cluster than the roughly 650-donor mean. CMV serostatus was the only immune exposure information available for the cohort. A later analysis associated 16,951 TCR beta sequences with specific HLA alleles at a false discovery rate of 0.05. The sequencing pipeline was judged likely to have produced a cluster of highly shared sequence variants as a technical artifact. A later analysis found that TCR association rates varied across HLA loci, with DRB1 alleles showing the most associated TCRs and HLA-C alleles the fewest. In vitro tests confirmed that three of the cytomegalovirus-associated TCR beta chains recognize cytomegalovirus antigens. In a later analysis, most CMV-associated TCR beta chains were found to appear HLA-restricted, with HLA associations seemingly driven largely by CMV exposure. In both the original and validation cohorts, the classifier was reported to diagnose cytomegalovirus status with high specificity and sensitivity. Several of the top co-occurrence clusters appeared to be linked to parvovirus B19, influenza, CMV and Epstein-Barr virus, according to a later analysis. The 87-base-pair reads could not distinguish some IMGT-functional V segments, including TRBV6-2 and TRBV6-3, so those segments were excluded. Assigning TCR associations to individual alleles was difficult when HLA alleles, especially DR and DQ, strongly co-occurred. In this cohort, only TCR beta chains were sequenced, and detectable features were limited by the absence of alpha or paired-chain data.

The cohort comprised some 680 healthy bone marrow donors. At the time of sampling, all cohort members were nominally healthy, though unrecorded immune exposures were likely present. The donor tested CMV seropositive and was one of the 289 seropositive cohort members. A peripheral blood sample was provided by each donor, and peripheral blood mononuclear cells were used for TCR beta sequencing. Genomic DNA extraction from the blood cell samples was performed with the Qiagen DNeasy Blood Extraction Kit. Libraries were constructed by the immunoSEQ multiplex PCR assay. The multiplex PCR relied on a mix of 60 forward primers for TCR Vbeta segments and 13 reverse primers for TCR Jbeta segments. Amplification of the CDR3 region of rearranged TCR beta genes was performed with a multiplex PCR assay on genomic DNA. On the Illumina HiSeq System, the amplified TCR beta libraries were sequenced as 87-base-pair reads. As for the authors' bioinformatics: In a later analysis, roughly 80 million unique TCR beta chains were counted across the 650 to 750 repertoires, and around 10 million of these chains were shared by at least two donors. To remove PCR and sequencing errors, raw reads were error-corrected and collapsed into unique sequences using a nearest-neighbor algorithm that merged closely related sequences. To assign V, D and J gene segments, CDR3 sequences were aligned to IMGT reference sequences. For a sequence to be retained, at least a six-nucleotide match to both a V gene segment and a J gene segment was required. Rearrangements were classified as productive when the CDR3 lacked stop codons and remained in frame with V and J, and all other rearrangements were classified as non-productive. Following IMGT convention, CDR3 was defined as the stretch from the second conserved V-encoded cysteine up to the conserved J-encoded phenylalanine. Sequences without an unambiguous match to a single V gene segment were excluded from the earlier analysis of about 640 of the donors. An earlier analysis of 450 to 650 of the donors called V segments functional above 56.7% productive rearrangements and segregating when the between-donor standard deviation exceeded 5%. A statistical classification framework was developed to diagnose cytomegalovirus status using the catalog of TCR beta chain sequences. V and J gene assignment, in a later analysis, came from comparing TCR nucleotide sequences with IMGT/GENE-DB human TR gene sequences. A later analysis assigned CDR3 sequences and most-parsimonious VDJ recombination scenarios with the TCRdist pipeline. In a later analysis, each TCR beta chain was defined by its CDR3 amino acid sequence together with its V-gene family, and reads without a unique V-gene family were excluded. As a way to deal with suspected cross-contamination and a sequencing artifact, a later analysis dropped approximately 570 nucleotide sequences that were highly shared and had low generation probability. A later analysis calculated a clonal expansion index for each public chain from normalized within-repertoire ranks of inferred template counts. In a later analysis, generation probabilities were computed using a VDJ recombination model fitted to out-of-frame rearrangements, and the results were checked against IGoR. In a later analysis, TCR-TCR, TCR-HLA and TCR-CMV co-occurrence was scored with hypergeometric tests, and a repertoire-size bias correction was applied to TCR pairs. In a later analysis, false discovery rates were estimated by permuting HLA or CMV assignments 20 times. In a later analysis, co-occurring TCRs were grouped with DBSCAN, and TCRdist sequence similarity was added when clustering was performed within HLA-allele-positive subsets. For co-occurrence clustering, repertoires with fewer than 30,000 or more than 120,000 public chains were excluded, along with about five repertoires with anomalous nucleotide sharing. The table was pulled from immuneACCESS by TCRdb, which kept in-frame rearrangements only. Such tables lose some clones; where checked, under half of the loss comes from unresolved V genes, and the rest has no known cause. The V and J calls and clone size come from that table; D and trimming were worked out from the DNA. For this sample the table gives about 130,000 clones, of which 55% to 75% were detected only once. The ten largest clones represent over 1.5% of the sample.

The source of this sequence is a young man in good health and CMV-seropositive. Recombination connected TRBV25-1 to TRBJ2-2, and 7 bases in between align with TRBD1. Sequencing input: PBMCs. The nucleotides are TGTGCCAGCAGTGAAATTAGGGGGCGAGACACCGGGGAGCTGTTTTTT. This sequence encodes CASSEIRGRDTGELFF.